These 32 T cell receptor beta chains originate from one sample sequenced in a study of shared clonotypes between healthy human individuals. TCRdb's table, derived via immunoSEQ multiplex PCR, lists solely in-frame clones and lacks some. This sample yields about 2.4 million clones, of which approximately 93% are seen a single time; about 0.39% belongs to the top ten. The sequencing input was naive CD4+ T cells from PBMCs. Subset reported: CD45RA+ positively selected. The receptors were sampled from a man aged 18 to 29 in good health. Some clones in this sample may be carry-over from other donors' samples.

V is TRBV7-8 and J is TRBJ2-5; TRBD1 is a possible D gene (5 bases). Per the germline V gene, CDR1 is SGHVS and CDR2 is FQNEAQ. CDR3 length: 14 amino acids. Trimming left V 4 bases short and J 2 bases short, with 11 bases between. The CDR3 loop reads CASSSRRVQETQYF. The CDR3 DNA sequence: TGTGCCAGCAGCTCTCGCAGGGTTCAAGAGACCCAGTACTTC.

The CDR3 bases are TGTGCCAGCAGCTCCGGGGACATCGTCTCCTACGAGCAGTACTTC. It translates to CASSSGDIVSYEQYF. This sequence joins TRBV5-8 and TRBJ2-7; TRBD1 is a possible D gene (6 bases). CDR1 SGHTS and CDR2 YDEGEE come from the germline V gene. There are 15 residues in the CDR3. Trimming removed 3 bases from V and 0 bases from J, with 13 bases in between.

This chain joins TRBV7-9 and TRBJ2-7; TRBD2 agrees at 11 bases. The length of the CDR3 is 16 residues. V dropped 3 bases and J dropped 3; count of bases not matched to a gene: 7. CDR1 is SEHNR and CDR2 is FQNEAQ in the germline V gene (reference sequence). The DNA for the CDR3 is TGTGCCAGCAGCTTGGGCCCACTAGCGGGAGACTACGAGCAGTACTTC. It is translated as CASSLGPLAGDYEQYF.

CDR3 nucleotide sequence: TGTGCCAGCAGCTTGGGACAGGGCTGGGGTTGGTATGGCTACACCTTC. Translation: CASSLGQGWGWYGYTF. This chain uses TRBV5-6 with TRBJ1-2; TRBD1 matches 7 bases. CDR3 length: 16 amino acids. Per germline, CDR1 SGHDT and CDR2 YYEEEE. V lost 0 bases, J lost 5 bases, and 10 bases stayed unmatched.

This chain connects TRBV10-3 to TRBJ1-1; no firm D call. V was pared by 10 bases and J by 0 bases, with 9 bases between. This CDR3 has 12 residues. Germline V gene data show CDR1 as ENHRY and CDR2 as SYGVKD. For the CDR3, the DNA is TGTGCCACCTGGAACCTGAACACTGAAGCTTTCTTT. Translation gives CATWNLNTEAFF.

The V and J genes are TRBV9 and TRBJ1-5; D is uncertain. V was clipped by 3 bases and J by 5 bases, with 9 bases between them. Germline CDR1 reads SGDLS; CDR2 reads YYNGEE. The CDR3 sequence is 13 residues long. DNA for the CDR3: TGTGCCAGCAGCGCGCATACCGATCAGCCCCAGCATTTT. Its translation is CASSAHTDQPQHF.

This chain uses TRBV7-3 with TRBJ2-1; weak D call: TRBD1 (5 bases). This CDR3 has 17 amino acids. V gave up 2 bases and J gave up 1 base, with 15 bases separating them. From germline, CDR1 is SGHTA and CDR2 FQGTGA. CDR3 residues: CASSLFRAGQSYNEQFF. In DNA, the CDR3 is TGTGCCAGCAGCTTATTTCGAGCAGGGCAGTCCTACAATGAGCAGTTCTTC.

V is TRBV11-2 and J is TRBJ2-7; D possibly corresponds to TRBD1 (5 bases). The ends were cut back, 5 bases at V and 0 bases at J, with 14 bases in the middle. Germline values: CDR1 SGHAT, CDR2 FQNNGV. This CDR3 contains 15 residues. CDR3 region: CASSPTVPSSYEQYF. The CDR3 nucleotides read TGTGCCAGCAGCCCGACAGTGCCGAGCTCCTACGAGCAGTACTTC.

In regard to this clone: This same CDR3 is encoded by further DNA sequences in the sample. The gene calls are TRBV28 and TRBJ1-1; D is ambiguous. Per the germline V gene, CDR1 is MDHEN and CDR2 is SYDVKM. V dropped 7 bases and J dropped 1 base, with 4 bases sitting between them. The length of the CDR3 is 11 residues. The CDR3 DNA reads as TGTGCCAGCACCACGAACACTGAAGCTTTCTTT. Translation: CASTTNTEAFF.

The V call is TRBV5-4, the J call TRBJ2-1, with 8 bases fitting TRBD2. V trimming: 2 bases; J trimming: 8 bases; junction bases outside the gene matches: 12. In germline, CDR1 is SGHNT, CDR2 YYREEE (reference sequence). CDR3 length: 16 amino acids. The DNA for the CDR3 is TGTGCCAGCAGCTTCTCAGCGGGGGCCCCTCAGGATGAGCAGTTCTTC. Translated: CASSFSAGAPQDEQFF.

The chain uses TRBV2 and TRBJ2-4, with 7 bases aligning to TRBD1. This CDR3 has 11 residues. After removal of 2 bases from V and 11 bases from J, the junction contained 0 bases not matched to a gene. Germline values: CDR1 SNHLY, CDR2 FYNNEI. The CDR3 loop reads CASSEQGVQYF. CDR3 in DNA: TGTGCCAGCAGTGAACAGGGGGTTCAGTACTTC.

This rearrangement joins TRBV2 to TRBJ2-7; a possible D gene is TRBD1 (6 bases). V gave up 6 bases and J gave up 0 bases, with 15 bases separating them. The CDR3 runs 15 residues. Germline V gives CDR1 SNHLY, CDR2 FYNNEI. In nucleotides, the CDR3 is TGTGCCAGCAGCTTCGGACAGTCGGGCTCCTACGAGCAGTACTTC. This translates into CASSFGQSGSYEQYF.

CDR3 nucleotide sequence: TGTGCCAGCAGCGCCCGGGTAGCGGGAGATTACGAGCAGTACTTC. This encodes CASSARVAGDYEQYF. The V gene is TRBV7-2, the J gene TRBJ2-7; 9 bases match TRBD2. The CDR3 spans 15 residues. The V and J ends lost 5 bases and 4 bases, in that order; junction bases with no gene match: 9. From germline, CDR1 is SGHTA and CDR2 FQGNSA. Full variable domain (outside the CDR3, taken from reference TRBV7-2 and TRBJ2-7): GAGVSQSPSNKVTEKGKDVELRCDPISGHTALYWYRQSLGQGLEFLIYFQGNSAPDKSGLPSDRFSAERTGGSVSTLTIQRTQQEDSAVYLCASSARVAGDYEQYFGPGTRLTVT.

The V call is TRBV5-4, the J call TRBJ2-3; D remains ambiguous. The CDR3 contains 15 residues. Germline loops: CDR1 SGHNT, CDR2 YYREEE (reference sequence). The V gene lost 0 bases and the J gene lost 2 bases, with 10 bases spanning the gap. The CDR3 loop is CASSLAGRVTDTQYF. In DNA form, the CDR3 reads TGTGCCAGCAGCTTGGCGGGCAGAGTCACAGATACGCAGTATTTT.

CDR3: CASSLQGRKAFF. DNA for the CDR3: TGTGCCAGCAGTTTGCAGGGGCGAAAGGCTTTCTTT. The J gene is TRBJ1-1, the V gene TRBV28, with D possibly TRBD1 on 6 matching bases. CDR1 MDHEN and CDR2 SYDVKM come from the germline V gene. This CDR3 is built from 12 residues. The V end lost 3 bases, the J end lost 11 bases, and 13 bases lay between the germline ends.

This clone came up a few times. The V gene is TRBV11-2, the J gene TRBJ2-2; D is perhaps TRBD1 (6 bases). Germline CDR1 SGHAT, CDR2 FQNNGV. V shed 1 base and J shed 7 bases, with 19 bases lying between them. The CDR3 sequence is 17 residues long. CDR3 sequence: CASSLVVNSQGRGELFF. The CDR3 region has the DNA TGTGCCAGCAGCTTAGTGGTAAACTCACAGGGTCGCGGGGAGCTGTTTTTT.

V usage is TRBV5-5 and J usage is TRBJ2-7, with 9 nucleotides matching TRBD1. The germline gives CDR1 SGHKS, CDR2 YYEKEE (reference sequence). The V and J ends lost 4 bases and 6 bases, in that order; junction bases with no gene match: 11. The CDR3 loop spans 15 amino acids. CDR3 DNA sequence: TGTGCCAGCAGCCCGCTTGGGACAGGGTTTACCGAGCAGTACTTC. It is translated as CASSPLGTGFTEQYF.

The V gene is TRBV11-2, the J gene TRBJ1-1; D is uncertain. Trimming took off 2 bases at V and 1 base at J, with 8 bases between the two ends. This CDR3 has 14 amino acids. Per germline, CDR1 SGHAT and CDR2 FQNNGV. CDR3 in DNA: TGTGCCAGCAGCTTATGGGCGGCGAACACTGAAGCTTTCTTT. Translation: CASSLWAANTEAFF.

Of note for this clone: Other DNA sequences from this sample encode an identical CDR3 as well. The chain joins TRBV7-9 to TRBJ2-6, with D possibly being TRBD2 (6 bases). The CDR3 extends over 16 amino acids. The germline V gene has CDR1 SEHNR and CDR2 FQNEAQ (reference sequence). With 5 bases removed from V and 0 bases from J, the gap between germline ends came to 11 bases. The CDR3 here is CASSPPRGSGANVLTF. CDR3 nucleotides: TGTGCCAGCAGCCCCCCGCGGGGCTCTGGGGCCAACGTCCTGACTTTC.

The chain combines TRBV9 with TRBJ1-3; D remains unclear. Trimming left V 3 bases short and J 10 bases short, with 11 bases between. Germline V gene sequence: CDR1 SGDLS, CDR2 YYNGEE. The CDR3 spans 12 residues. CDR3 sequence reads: CASSAIGGTIYF. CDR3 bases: TGTGCCAGCAGCGCAATAGGAGGGACCATATATTTT.

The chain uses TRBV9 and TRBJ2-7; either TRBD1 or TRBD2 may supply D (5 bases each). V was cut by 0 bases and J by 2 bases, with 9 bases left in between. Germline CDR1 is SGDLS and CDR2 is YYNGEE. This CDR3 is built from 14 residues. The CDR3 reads CASSVGGRAYEQYF. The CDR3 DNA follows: TGTGCCAGCAGCGTAGGGGGACGGGCCTACGAGCAGTACTTC.

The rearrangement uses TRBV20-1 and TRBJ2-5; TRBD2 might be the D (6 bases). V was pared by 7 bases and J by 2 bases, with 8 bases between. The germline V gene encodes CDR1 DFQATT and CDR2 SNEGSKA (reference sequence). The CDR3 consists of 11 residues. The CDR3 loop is CSGGVQETQYF. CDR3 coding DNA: TGCAGTGGGGGGGTTCAAGAGACCCAGTACTTC.

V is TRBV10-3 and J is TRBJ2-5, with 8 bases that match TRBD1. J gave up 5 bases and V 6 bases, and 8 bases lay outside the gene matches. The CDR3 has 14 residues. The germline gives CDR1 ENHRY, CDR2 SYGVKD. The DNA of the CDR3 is TGTGCCATCAGAAAGACAGGGGTTGAGGAGACCCAGTACTTC. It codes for CAIRKTGVEETQYF.

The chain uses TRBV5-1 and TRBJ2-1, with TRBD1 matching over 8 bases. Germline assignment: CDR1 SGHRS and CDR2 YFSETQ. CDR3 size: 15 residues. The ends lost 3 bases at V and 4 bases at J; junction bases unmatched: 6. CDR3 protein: CASSSIGQGYNEQFF. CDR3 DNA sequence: TGCGCCAGCAGCTCAATAGGACAGGGATACAATGAGCAGTTCTTC.

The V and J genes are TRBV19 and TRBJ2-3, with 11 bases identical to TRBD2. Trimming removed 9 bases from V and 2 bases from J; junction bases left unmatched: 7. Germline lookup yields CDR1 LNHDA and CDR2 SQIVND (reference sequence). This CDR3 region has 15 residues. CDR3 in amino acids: CASAGTSGHTDTQYF. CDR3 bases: TGTGCCAGCGCCGGGACTAGCGGACACACAGATACGCAGTATTTT.

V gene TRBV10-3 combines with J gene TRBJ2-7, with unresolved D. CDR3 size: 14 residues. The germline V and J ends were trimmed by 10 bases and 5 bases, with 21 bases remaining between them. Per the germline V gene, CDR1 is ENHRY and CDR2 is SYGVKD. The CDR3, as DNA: TGTGCCACCCGGTTCGGTCGCGAAGGTGACGAGCAGTACTTC. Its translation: CATRFGREGDEQYF.

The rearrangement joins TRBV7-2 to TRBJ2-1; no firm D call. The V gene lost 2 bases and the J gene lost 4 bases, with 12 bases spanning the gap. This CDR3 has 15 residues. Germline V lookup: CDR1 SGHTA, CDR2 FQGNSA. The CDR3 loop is CASSLRSISYNEQFF. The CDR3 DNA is TGTGCCAGCAGCTTACGTAGTATCTCGTACAATGAGCAGTTCTTC. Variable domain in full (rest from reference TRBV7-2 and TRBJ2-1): GAGVSQSPSNKVTEKGKDVELRCDPISGHTALYWYRQSLGQGLEFLIYFQGNSAPDKSGLPSDRFSAERTGGSVSTLTIQRTQQEDSAVYLCASSLRSISYNEQFFGPGTRLTVL.

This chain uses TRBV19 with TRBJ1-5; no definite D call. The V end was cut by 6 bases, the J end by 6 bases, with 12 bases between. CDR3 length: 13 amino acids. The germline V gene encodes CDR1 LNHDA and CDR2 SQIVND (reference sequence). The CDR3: CASSPQTFQPQHF. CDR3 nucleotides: TGTGCCAGTAGCCCTCAGACCTTTCAGCCCCAGCATTTT.

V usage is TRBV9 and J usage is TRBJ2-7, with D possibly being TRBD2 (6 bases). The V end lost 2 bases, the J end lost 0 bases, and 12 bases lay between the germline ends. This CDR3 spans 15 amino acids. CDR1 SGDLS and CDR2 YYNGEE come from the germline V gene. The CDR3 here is CASSVHGAGSYEQYF. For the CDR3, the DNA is TGTGCCAGCAGCGTCCACGGAGCGGGCTCCTACGAGCAGTACTTC.

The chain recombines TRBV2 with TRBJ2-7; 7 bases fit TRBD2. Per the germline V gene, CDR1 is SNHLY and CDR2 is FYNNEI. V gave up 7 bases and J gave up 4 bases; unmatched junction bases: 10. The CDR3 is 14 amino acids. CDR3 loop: CASTVLGLGYEQYF. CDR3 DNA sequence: TGTGCCAGCACTGTTTTAGGACTAGGATACGAGCAGTACTTC.

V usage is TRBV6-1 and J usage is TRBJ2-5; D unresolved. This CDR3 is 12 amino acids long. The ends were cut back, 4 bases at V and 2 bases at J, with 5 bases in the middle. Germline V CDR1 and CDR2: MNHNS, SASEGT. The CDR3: CASSGRQETQYF. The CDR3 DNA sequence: TGTGCCAGCAGTGGCAGGCAAGAGACCCAGTACTTC.

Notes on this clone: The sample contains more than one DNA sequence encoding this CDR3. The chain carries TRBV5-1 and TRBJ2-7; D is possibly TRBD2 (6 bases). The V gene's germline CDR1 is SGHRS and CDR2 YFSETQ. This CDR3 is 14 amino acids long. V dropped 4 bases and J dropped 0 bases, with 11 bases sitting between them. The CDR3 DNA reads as TGCGCCAGCAGCCTGGCGGGACCCTCCTACGAGCAGTACTTC. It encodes CASSLAGPSYEQYF.